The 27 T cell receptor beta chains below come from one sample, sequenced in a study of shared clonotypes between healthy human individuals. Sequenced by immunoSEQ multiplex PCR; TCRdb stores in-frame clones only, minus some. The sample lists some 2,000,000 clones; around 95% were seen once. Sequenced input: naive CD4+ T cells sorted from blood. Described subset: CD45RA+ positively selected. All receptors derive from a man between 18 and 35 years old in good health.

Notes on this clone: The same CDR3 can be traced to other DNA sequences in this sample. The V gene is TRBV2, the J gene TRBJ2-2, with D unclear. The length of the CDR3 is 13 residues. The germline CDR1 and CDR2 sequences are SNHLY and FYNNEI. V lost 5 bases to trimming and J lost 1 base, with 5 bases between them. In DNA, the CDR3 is TGTGCCAGCAGTCGACAGAACACCGGGGAGCTGTTTTTT. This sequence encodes CASSRQNTGELFF. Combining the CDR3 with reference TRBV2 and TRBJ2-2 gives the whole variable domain EPEVTQTPSHQVTQMGQEVILRCVPISNHLYFYWYRQILGQKVEFLVSFYNNEISEKSEIFDDQFSVERPDGSNFTLKIRSTKLEDSAMYFCASSRQNTGELFFGEGSRLTVL.

CDR3 nucleotides: TGTGCCAGCAGCTTATCCCTTAGAAACACCGGGGAGCTGTTTTTT. It translates to CASSLSLRNTGELFF. The rearrangement links TRBV7-3 to TRBJ2-2; D not resolved. V lost 2 bases and J lost 2, with 9 bases in between. Germline CDR1 SGHTA, CDR2 FQGTGA. The CDR3 runs 15 residues.

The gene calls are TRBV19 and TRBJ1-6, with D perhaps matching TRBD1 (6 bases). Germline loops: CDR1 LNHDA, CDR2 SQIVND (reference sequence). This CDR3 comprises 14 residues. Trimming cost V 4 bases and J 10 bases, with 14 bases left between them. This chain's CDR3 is CASSNGQRVSPLHF. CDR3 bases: TGTGCCAGTAGTAACGGACAGAGGGTGTCACCCCTCCACTTT.

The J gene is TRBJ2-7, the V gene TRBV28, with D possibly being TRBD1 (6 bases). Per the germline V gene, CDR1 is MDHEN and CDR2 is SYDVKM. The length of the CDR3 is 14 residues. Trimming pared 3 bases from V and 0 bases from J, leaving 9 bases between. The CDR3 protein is CASSFTGSSYEQYF. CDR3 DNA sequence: TGTGCCAGCAGTTTCACAGGGAGCTCCTACGAGCAGTACTTC.

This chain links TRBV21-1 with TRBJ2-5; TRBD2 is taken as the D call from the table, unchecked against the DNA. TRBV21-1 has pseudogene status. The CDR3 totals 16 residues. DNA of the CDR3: TGTGCCAGCAGCAAAGAGGAGGGGCCTGGAGTTGAGACCCAGTACTTC. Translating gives CASSKEEGPGVETQYF.

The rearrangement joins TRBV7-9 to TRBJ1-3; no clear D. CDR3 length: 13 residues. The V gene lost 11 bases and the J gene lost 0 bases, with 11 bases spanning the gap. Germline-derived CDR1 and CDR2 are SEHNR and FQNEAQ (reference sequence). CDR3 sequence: CALKVDSGNTIYF. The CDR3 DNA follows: TGTGCCCTGAAGGTGGACTCTGGAAACACCATATATTTT. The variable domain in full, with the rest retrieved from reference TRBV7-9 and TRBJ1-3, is DTGVSQNPRHKITKRGQNVTFRCDPISEHNRLYWYRQTLGQGPEFLTYFQNEAQLEKSRLLSDRFSAERPKGSFSTLEIQRTEQGDSAMYLCALKVDSGNTIYFGEGSWLTVV.

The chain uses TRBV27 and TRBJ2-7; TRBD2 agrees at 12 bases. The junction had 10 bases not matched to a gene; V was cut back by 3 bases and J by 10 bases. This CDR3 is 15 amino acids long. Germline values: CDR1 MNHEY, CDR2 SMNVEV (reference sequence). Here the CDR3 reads CASSFGLAGPTEQYF. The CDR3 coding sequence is TGTGCCAGCAGTTTTGGACTAGCGGGGCCAACGGAACAGTACTTC.

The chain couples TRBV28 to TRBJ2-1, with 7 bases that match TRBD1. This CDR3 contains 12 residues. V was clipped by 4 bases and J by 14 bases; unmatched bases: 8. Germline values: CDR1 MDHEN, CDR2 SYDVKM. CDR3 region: CASSSDRPNEFF. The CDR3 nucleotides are TGTGCCAGCAGTTCGGACAGGCCAAACGAGTTCTTC.

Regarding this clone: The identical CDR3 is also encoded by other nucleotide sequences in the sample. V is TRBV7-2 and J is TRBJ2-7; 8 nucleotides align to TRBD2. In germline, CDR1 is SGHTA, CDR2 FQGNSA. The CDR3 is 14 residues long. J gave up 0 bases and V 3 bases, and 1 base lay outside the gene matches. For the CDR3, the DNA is TGTGCCAGCAGCTTGCTAGCGGGCTCCTACGAGCAGTACTTC. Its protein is CASSLLAGSYEQYF.

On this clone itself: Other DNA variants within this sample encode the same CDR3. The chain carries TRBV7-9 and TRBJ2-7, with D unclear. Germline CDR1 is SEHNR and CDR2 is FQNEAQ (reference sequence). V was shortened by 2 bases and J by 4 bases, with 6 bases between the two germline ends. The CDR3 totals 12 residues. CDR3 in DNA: TGTGCCAGCAGCTTAAGCGAGTACGAGCAGTACTTC. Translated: CASSLSEYEQYF.

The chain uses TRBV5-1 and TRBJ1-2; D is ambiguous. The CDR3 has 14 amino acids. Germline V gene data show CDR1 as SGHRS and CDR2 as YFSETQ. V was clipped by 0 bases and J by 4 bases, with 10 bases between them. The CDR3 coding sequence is TGCGCCAGCAGCTTGGATGAGGGCGCCTATGGCTACACCTTC. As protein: CASSLDEGAYGYTF.

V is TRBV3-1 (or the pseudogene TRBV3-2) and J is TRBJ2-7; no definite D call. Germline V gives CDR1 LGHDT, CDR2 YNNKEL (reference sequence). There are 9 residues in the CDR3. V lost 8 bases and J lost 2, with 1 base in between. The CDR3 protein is CASPYEQYF. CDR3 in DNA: TGTGCCAGCCCCTACGAGCAGTACTTC.

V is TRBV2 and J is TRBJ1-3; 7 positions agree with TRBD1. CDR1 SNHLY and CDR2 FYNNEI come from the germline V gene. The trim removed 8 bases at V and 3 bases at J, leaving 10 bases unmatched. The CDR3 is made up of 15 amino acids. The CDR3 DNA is TGTGCCAGCCTACAGGGGCTTGAATATGGAAACACCATATATTTT. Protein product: CASLQGLEYGNTIYF. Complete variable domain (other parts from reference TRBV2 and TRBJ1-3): EPEVTQTPSHQVTQMGQEVILRCVPISNHLYFYWYRQILGQKVEFLVSFYNNEISEKSEIFDDQFSVERPDGSNFTLKIRSTKLEDSAMYFCASLQGLEYGNTIYFGEGSWLTVV.

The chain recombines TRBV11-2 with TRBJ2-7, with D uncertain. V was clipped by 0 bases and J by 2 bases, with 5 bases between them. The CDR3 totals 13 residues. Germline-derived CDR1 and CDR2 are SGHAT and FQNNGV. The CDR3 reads CASSLDLPYEQYF. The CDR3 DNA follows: TGTGCCAGCAGCTTAGATCTCCCCTACGAGCAGTACTTC.

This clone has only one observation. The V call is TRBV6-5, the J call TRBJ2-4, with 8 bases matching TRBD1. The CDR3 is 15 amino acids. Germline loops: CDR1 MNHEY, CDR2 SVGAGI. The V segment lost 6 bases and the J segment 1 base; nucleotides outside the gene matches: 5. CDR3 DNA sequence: TGTGCCAGCAGATCGGACAGGGCGGCCAAAAACATTCAGTACTTC. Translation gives CASRSDRAAKNIQYF.

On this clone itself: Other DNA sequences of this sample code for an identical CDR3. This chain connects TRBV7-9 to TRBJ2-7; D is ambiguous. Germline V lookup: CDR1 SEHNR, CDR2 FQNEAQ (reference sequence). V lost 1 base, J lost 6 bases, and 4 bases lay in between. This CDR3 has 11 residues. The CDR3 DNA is TGTGCCAGCAGCTTAGATCTCGAGCAGTACTTC. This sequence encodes CASSLDLEQYF.

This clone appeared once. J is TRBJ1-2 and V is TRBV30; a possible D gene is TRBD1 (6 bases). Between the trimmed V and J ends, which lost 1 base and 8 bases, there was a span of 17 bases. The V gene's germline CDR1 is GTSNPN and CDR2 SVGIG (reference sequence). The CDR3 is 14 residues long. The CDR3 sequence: CAWSGGLTDPGYTF. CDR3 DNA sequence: TGTGCCTGGAGTGGGGGGCTAACTGACCCAGGCTACACCTTC.

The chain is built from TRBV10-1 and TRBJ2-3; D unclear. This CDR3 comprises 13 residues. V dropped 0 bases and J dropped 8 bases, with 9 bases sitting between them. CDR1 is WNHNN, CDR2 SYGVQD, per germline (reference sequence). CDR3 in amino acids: CASSESRVGTQYF. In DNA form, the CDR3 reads TGCGCCAGCAGTGAGTCCAGAGTCGGTACGCAGTATTTT.

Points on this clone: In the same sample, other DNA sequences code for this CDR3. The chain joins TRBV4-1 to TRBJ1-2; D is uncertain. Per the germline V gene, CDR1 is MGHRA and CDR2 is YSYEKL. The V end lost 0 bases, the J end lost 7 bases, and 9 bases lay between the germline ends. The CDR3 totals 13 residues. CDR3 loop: CASSQEGRGGYTF. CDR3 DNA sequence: TGCGCCAGCAGCCAAGAGGGGAGAGGTGGCTACACCTTC.

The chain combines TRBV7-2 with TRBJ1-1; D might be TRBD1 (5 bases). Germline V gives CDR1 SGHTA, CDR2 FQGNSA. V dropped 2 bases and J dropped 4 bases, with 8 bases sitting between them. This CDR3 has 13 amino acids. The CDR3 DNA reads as TGTGCCAGCAGCTTATCGGGGCCCACTGAAGCTTTCTTT. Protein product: CASSLSGPTEAFF.

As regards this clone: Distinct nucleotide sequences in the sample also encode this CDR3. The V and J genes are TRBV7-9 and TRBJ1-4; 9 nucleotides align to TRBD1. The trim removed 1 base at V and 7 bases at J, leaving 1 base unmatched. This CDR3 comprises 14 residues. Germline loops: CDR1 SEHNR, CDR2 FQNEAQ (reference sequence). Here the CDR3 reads CASSLGQGGEKLFF. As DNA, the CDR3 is TGTGCCAGCAGCTTAGGACAGGGGGGTGAAAAACTGTTTTTT.

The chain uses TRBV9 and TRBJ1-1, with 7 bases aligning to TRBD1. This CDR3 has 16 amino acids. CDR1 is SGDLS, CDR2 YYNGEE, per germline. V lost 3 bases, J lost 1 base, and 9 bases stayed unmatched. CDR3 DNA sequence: TGTGCCAGCAGCGATCCAAGACAGGGAGGGAACACTGAAGCTTTCTTT. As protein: CASSDPRQGGNTEAFF.

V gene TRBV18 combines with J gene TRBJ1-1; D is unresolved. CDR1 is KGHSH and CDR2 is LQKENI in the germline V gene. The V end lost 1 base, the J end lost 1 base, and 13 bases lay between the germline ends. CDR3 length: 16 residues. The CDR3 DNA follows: TGTGCCAGCTCACCACTTCGCCTGGCAGCGAACACTGAAGCTTTCTTT. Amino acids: CASSPLRLAANTEAFF.

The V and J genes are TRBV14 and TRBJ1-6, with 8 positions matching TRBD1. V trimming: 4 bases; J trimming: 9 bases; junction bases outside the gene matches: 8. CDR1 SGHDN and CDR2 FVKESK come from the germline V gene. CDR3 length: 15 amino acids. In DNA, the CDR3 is TGTGCCAGCAGCCGTACCGGACAGGGAAGTTCACCCCTCCACTTT. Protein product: CASSRTGQGSSPLHF.

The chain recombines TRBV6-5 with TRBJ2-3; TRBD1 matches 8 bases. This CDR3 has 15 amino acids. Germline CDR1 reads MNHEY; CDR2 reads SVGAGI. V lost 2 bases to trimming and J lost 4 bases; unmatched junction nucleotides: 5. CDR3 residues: CASSYPGQGADTQYF. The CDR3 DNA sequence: TGTGCCAGCAGTTACCCAGGACAGGGCGCAGATACGCAGTATTTT.

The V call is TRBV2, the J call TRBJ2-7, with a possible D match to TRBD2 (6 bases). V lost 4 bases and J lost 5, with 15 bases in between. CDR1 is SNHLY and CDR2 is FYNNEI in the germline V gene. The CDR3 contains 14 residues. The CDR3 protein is CASSGGDVYHEQYF. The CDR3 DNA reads TGTGCCAGCAGTGGCGGGGACGTATACCACGAGCAGTACTTC.

The CDR3 DNA reads TGTGCAAGTCGCAATCCCCAGCGGGAGATGGGGACAGATACGCAGTATTTT. Protein sequence: CASRNPQREMGTDTQYF. The chain carries TRBV12-2 and TRBJ2-3; whether TRBD2, the table's D call, matches the DNA was not checked. TRBV12-2 is recorded as a pseudogene. CDR3 length: 17 amino acids.